This entry lists 10 T cell receptor beta chains sequenced from one sample in a study of T cells in localized non-small cell lung cancer. Profiling relied on immunoSEQ multiplex PCR, and the TCRdb table lists in-frame clones only, not all of them. The data contain approximately 70,000 clones, 80% to 90% of them singletons. Sequences were derived from PBMCs, sampled before any cancer treatment. The source of these receptors is a man between 35 and 75 years old with stage II lung adenocarcinoma.

This clone showed up just once. V is TRBV11-2 and J is TRBJ2-2, with D maybe TRBD1 (5 bases). CDR3 length equals 15 residues. V lost 4 bases and J 3 bases, leaving 12 bases between the germline ends. Germline CDR1 reads SGHAT; CDR2 reads FQNNGV. The CDR3 is CASSSGNVYTGELFF. Written as DNA, the CDR3 is TGTGCCAGCAGCTCAGGGAATGTCTACACCGGGGAGCTGTTTTTT.

The V gene is TRBV4-2, the J gene TRBJ2-3, with a possible D match to TRBD2 (5 bases). V lost 5 bases and J 0 bases, leaving 12 bases between the germline ends. CDR1 is LGHNA, CDR2 YNFKEQ, per germline. The CDR3 covers 15 residues. CDR3 nucleotide sequence: TGTGCCAGCAGCGAGGGTGCCTTTAGCACAGATACGCAGTATTTT. It is translated as CASSEGAFSTDTQYF.

The gene calls are TRBV5-1 and TRBJ2-1, with D perhaps TRBD1 (5 bases). Germline lookup yields CDR1 SGHRS and CDR2 YFSETQ. The V end was cut by 1 base, the J end by 3 bases, with 8 bases between. This CDR3 is built from 14 residues. The CDR3 loop is CASSLSQVYNEQFF. As DNA, the CDR3 is TGCGCCAGCAGCTTGTCACAGGTCTACAATGAGCAGTTCTTC.

The V gene is TRBV7-9, the J gene TRBJ2-7; possibly TRBD1 for D (5 bases). The CDR3 loop spans 14 amino acids. V was clipped by 0 bases and J by 7 bases, with 13 bases between them. Per germline, CDR1 SEHNR and CDR2 FQNEAQ (reference sequence). As DNA, the CDR3 is TGTGCCAGCAGCTTAGCTGGTCGGAAGGGGGAGCAGTACTTC. This encodes CASSLAGRKGEQYF.

The chain couples TRBV7-9 to TRBJ1-4; TRBD1 agrees at 10 bases. Germline V gives CDR1 SEHNR, CDR2 FQNEAQ (reference sequence). The CDR3 length is 15 residues. Trimming at V came to 5 bases and at J to 7 bases, leaving 7 bases not matched to a gene. CDR3 bases: TGTGCCAGCAGCCCACGGGGACAGGGGAGTGAAAAACTGTTTTTT. Its translation is CASSPRGQGSEKLFF.

This clone was seen just once. This sequence joins TRBV19 and TRBJ2-1; D is possibly TRBD2 (5 bases). The germline V gene encodes CDR1 LNHDA and CDR2 SQIVND (reference sequence). V lost 2 bases to trimming and J lost 0 bases, with 8 bases between them. The CDR3 is 15 residues long. This CDR3 reads CASSIRRSSYNEQFF. The CDR3 region has the DNA TGTGCCAGTAGTATACGGAGGAGCTCCTACAATGAGCAGTTCTTC.

This chain connects TRBV18 to TRBJ2-1; the D gene is possibly TRBD2 (5 bases). Trimming took 3 bases from V and 8 from J, leaving 8 bases between them. Germline V gene lookup returns CDR1 KGHSH and CDR2 LQKENI. This CDR3 has 12 residues. The CDR3 DNA is TGTGCCAGCTCACCTACTAGATATGAGCAGTTCTTC. Translated, it gives CASSPTRYEQFF.

The chain carries TRBV7-9 and TRBJ1-2, with 8 positions matching TRBD1. Germline assignment: CDR1 SEHNR and CDR2 FQNEAQ (reference sequence). The junction had 8 bases not matched to a gene; V was cut back by 1 base and J by 7 bases. The CDR3 runs 15 residues. The CDR3 sequence is CASSLGVRGQSGYTF. CDR3 DNA: TGTGCCAGCAGCTTAGGAGTCAGGGGGCAGAGTGGCTACACCTTC.

CDR3 in DNA: TGTGCCAGCAGCATACAGGGGGCAGGAGATACGCAGTATTTT. Protein: CASSIQGAGDTQYF. The V call is TRBV7-9, the J call TRBJ2-3; 9 nucleotides agree with TRBD1. This CDR3 is built from 14 residues. CDR1 is SEHNR, CDR2 FQNEAQ, per germline (reference sequence). V trimming: 5 bases; J trimming: 5 bases; junction bases outside the gene matches: 5.

A single count supports this clone. The rearrangement links TRBV6-5 to TRBJ1-5, with TRBD1 as a possible D gene (6 bases). Trimming pared 7 bases from V and 7 bases from J, leaving 14 bases between. The CDR3 contains 13 residues. The germline gives CDR1 MNHEY, CDR2 SVGAGI. CDR3 loop: CASKPGARQPQHF. CDR3 bases: TGTGCCAGCAAACCAGGGGCACGGCAGCCCCAGCATTTT.